The 8 T cell receptor beta chains reported below all come from one sample, sequenced in a study of CD8+ T cells in alopecia areata. The sequencing template was cDNA reverse transcribed from extracted RNA. Produced via immunoSEQ multiplex PCR; TCRdb's table is partial and in-frame only. The sample yields 200,000 to 250,000 clones, approximately 67% seen once. The treatment was: oral pan-JAK inhibitor, 5-10 mg twice daily. The source was CD4+ T cells sorted from blood, collected at approximately week 45, from a patient treated with tofacitinib. The receptors come from a human donor with alopecia areata.

The J gene is TRBJ2-5, the V gene TRBV5-1; TRBD2 is a possible D gene (5 bases). The V end lost 4 bases, the J end lost 1 base, and 14 bases lay between the germline ends. CDR1 is SGHRS, CDR2 YFSETQ, per germline. This CDR3 has 15 residues. CDR3 loop: CASSDSREAQETQYF. The CDR3 DNA reads TGCGCCAGCAGCGATTCCCGGGAAGCCCAAGAGACCCAGTACTTC.

This sequence joins TRBV2 and TRBJ2-5; the match to TRBD1 covers 8 bases. This CDR3 spans 13 amino acids. Per the germline V gene, CDR1 is SNHLY and CDR2 is FYNNEI. The V gene end was trimmed by 6 bases and the J gene end by 4 bases; junction bases not matched to a gene: 4. The CDR3 sequence: CASRGQGPETQYF. CDR3 sequence (DNA): TGTGCCAGCAGAGGACAGGGCCCAGAGACCCAGTACTTC.

The chain combines TRBV10-3 with TRBJ2-6, with unresolved D. V was cut by 10 bases and J by 0 bases, with 10 bases left in between. Germline V gene sequence: CDR1 ENHRY, CDR2 SYGVKD. The CDR3 consists of 14 residues. CDR3 nucleotide sequence: TGTGCCACCACGGCGGTCTCTGGGGCCAACGTCCTGACTTTC. It is translated as CATTAVSGANVLTF.

This chain uses TRBV9 with TRBJ2-7; TRBD2 matches 8 bases. The CDR3 spans 16 residues. The V and J ends lost 0 bases and 5 bases, in that order; junction bases with no gene match: 10. Germline CDR1 and CDR2: SGDLS and YYNGEE. The CDR3 sequence: CASSVVPGLAQNEQYF. The CDR3 DNA reads as TGTGCCAGCAGCGTAGTTCCCGGACTAGCTCAAAACGAGCAGTACTTC. Full variable domain (outside the CDR3, taken from reference TRBV9 and TRBJ2-7): DSGVTQTPKHLITATGQRVTLRCSPRSGDLSVYWYQQSLDQGLQFLIQYYNGEERAKGNILERFSAQQFPDLHSELNLSSLELGDSALYFCASSVVPGLAQNEQYFGPGTRLTVT.

The chain recombines TRBV4-1 with TRBJ1-2; TRBD1 is a possible D gene (6 bases). V was trimmed by 3 bases and J by 3 bases, leaving 14 bases between them. The CDR3 consists of 15 residues. Germline V lookup: CDR1 MGHRA, CDR2 YSYEKL. DNA of the CDR3: TGCGCCAGCAGCCACGGGGGGGCGCCGGACTATGGCTACACCTTC. Translated, it gives CASSHGGAPDYGYTF.

The V and J genes are TRBV7-3 and TRBJ1-5; TRBD1 aligns across 8 bases. Germline V CDR1 and CDR2: SGHTA, FQGTGA. J lost 7 bases, V lost 3 bases, and 2 bases had no gene match. The CDR3 runs to 13 residues. CDR3 residues: CASSLDRDQPQHF. The CDR3 DNA is TGTGCCAGCAGCTTGGACAGGGACCAGCCCCAGCATTTT.

The chain recombines TRBV6-1 with TRBJ2-5, with D unresolved. The CDR3 spans 12 residues. Germline assignment: CDR1 MNHNS and CDR2 SASEGT. The V end was cut by 0 bases, the J end by 5 bases, with 4 bases between. The CDR3 bases are TGTGCCAGCAGTGAAGCCTGGGAGACCCAGTACTTC. Protein: CASSEAWETQYF.

This clone came up a few times. The V and J genes are TRBV12-5 and TRBJ2-1, with unresolved D. CDR1 LGHNT and CDR2 FRNRAP come from the germline V gene. CDR3 length: 12 residues. V was clipped by 1 base and J by 6 bases, with 4 bases between them. The chain's CDR3 is CASGLGGNEQFF. CDR3 sequence (DNA): TGTGCTAGTGGTTTGGGGGGCAATGAGCAGTTCTTC.